Given below is one T cell receptor beta chain in context. This table comes from immunoSEQ multiplex PCR, and its TCRdb copy is limited to in-frame clones, with some not included. The data hold roughly 700,000 clones, with 90% observed a single time. This entry belongs to a study of shared clonotypes between healthy human individuals. The CDR3 loop spans 15 amino acids. V lost 4 bases and J 1 base, leaving 14 bases between the germline ends. CDR1 is SGHRS and CDR2 is YFSETQ in the germline V gene. The genes are TRBV5-1 and TRBJ2-5; D is unresolved. The TCR comes from a man aged 18 to 35 in good health. Some clones in this sample may be carry-over from other donors' samples. Sequenced sample: memory CD8+ T cells from PBMCs. Subset here: CD45RO+ cells pooled with CCR7-negative TemRA cells. CDR3 in amino acids: CASSRSREIQETQYF. The CDR3 coding sequence is TGCGCCAGCAGCCGATCTAGGGAAATCCAAGAGACCCAGTACTTC.